The T cell receptor (beta chain) under discussion was sequenced for a study of beta chain features in type 1 diabetes. Whole-study results and caveats: Significant though moderate, a shortening of TCRB CDR3s appeared in all four CD4+ subsets of Type 1 diabetes patients. VDJ junctions from type 1 diabetes patients carried fewer insertions and larger deletions. Any role of HLA type in TCRB rearrangement remained unresolved here.

In germline, CDR1 is SQVTM, CDR2 ANQGSEA. The CDR3 has 13 amino acids. V was clipped by 4 bases and J by 3 bases, with 10 bases between them. This clone was seen more than once but under ten times. The antigen is not known. Expressed TCRB transcripts were sequenced because the isolated RNA had all been reverse transcribed beforehand. Some clones are missing from TCRdb's copy, which holds only in-frame ones; the method was immunoSEQ multiplex PCR. Of about 160,000 clones listed, less than 9.5% are singletons. Sort purity for all populations was recorded as exceeding 98%. The TCR comes from a woman between 35 and 50 years old with type 1 diabetes. The chain has TRBV29-1 and TRBJ1-5; TRBD1 might be the D (5 bases). Input material: central memory CD4+ T cells from blood. CDR3 sequence (DNA): TGCAGCGTTGCCCAAGGGGTCAATCAGCCCCAGCATTTT. Protein sequence: CSVAQGVNQPQHF.